The entry below describes one TCR beta chain. Its antigen is not identified. The method was immunoSEQ multiplex PCR; TCRdb's version includes in-frame clones alone and lacks a portion of them. The sample lists around 110,000 clones; approximately 92% were seen once. With 2 bases removed from V and 3 bases from J, the gap between germline ends came to 3 bases. The germline V gene encodes CDR1 SGHRS and CDR2 YFSETQ. The CDR3 has 11 amino acids. The data belong to a study of CD4+ T cells in melanoma. The study's findings and limits: Diverse differentiation states were reported for melanoma neoantigen-specific CD4+ T cells. A reported correlation linked neoantigen-specific CD4+ T cells to CD8+, macrophage and B cell function.

The chain is built from TRBV5-1 and TRBJ2-7; unclear D gene. The sample was peripheral blood. The receptor was isolated from a human donor with melanoma. The CDR3 DNA is TGCGCCAGCAGCTTAAACTACGAGCAGTACTTC. Its protein product is CASSLNYEQYF.